The 14 T cell receptor beta chains below all came from one sample that was sequenced in a study of PD-1 blockade in classical Hodgkin lymphoma. Every patient experienced relapse after autologous stem cell transplantation, and brentuximab vedotin exposure varied. Libraries were prepared by immunoSEQ multiplex PCR; TCRdb keeps only in-frame clonotypes and omits some of them. The sample contains about 150,000 clones, about 78% of which appear only once. The material sequenced was peripheral blood mononuclear cells (PBMCs), taken before the second cycle of nivolumab. These receptors were obtained from a human donor with classical Hodgkin lymphoma.

This clone was counted a few times. This chain's CDR3 is CSAARNEQYF. Written as DNA, the CDR3 is TGCAGTGCGGCAAGAAACGAGCAGTACTTC. The gene calls are TRBV20-1 and TRBJ2-7; no clear D gene. This CDR3 comprises 10 residues. Germline CDR1 is DFQATT and CDR2 is SNEGSKA (reference sequence). The germline V and J ends were trimmed by 6 bases and 5 bases, with 8 bases remaining between them.

This clone was found a few times. The V gene is TRBV5-1, the J gene TRBJ1-1, with D tentatively TRBD1 (5 bases). This CDR3 has 13 amino acids. In germline, CDR1 is SGHRS, CDR2 YFSETQ. Deletions cut 2 bases from V and 4 bases from J, with 9 bases between. The CDR3 region is CASSFLGTTEAFF. Written as DNA, the CDR3 is TGCGCCAGCAGCTTTTTGGGGACCACTGAAGCTTTCTTT.

The chain couples TRBV7-2 to TRBJ2-3; D tentatively reads TRBD1 or TRBD2 (5 bases each). The CDR3 covers 15 residues. V was shortened by 4 bases and J by 4 bases, with 15 bases between the two germline ends. Per germline, CDR1 SGHTA and CDR2 FQGNSA. This chain's CDR3 is CASSSWVGAADTQYF. The DNA for the CDR3 is TGTGCCAGCAGCTCCTGGGTCGGGGCCGCAGATACGCAGTATTTT.

V usage is TRBV27 and J usage is TRBJ1-4, with a tentative D call TRBD1 (5 bases). The CDR3 loop spans 16 amino acids. Deletions cut 1 base from V and 0 bases from J, with 9 bases between. Germline loops: CDR1 MNHEY, CDR2 SMNVEV (reference sequence). The DNA of the CDR3 is TGTGCCAGCAGTTTATTGATGGGGGCAACTAATGAAAAACTGTTTTTT. It encodes CASSLLMGATNEKLFF. Full variable domain (missing parts from reference TRBV27 and TRBJ1-4): EAQVTQNPRYLITVTGKKLTVTCSQNMNHEYMSWYRQDPGLGLRQIYYSMNVEVTDKGDVPEGYKVSRKEKRNFPLILESPSPNQTSLYFCASSLLMGATNEKLFFGSGTQLSVL.

The rearrangement joins TRBV5-3 to TRBJ1-1; possible D gene TRBD1, 6 bases. TRBV5-3 is treated as an ORF (open reading frame) with a function not yet certain. The germline V and J ends were trimmed by 8 bases and 2 bases, with 16 bases remaining between them. This CDR3 contains 14 residues. The CDR3 loop is CASNNRAINTEAFF. The DNA of the CDR3 is TGTGCCAGCAACAACAGGGCCATCAACACTGAAGCTTTCTTT.

The gene calls are TRBV29-1 and TRBJ2-2; TRBD2 might be the D (8 bases). From germline, CDR1 is SQVTM and CDR2 ANQGSEA. The CDR3 contains 16 residues. V lost 7 bases and J lost 2, with 20 bases in between. The CDR3 DNA follows: TGCAGCGCCTTAGGGGGCGGGGGGCTCAACACCGGGGAGCTGTTTTTT. Protein product: CSALGGGGLNTGELFF.

The chain combines TRBV19 with TRBJ1-4; 11 bases are shared with TRBD1. Trimming took 5 bases from V and 8 from J; bases not matched to a gene: 13. The germline gives CDR1 LNHDA, CDR2 SQIVND (reference sequence). The CDR3 runs 17 residues. The CDR3 sequence is CASSAGTGGTVEEKLFF. The CDR3 nucleotides are TGTGCCAGTAGTGCCGGGACAGGGGGGACGGTCGAGGAAAAACTGTTTTTT. Complete variable domain (other parts from reference TRBV19 and TRBJ1-4): DGGITQSPKYLFRKEGQNVTLSCEQNLNHDAMYWYRQDPGQGLRLIYYSQIVNDFQKGDIAEGYSVSREKKESFPLTVTSAQKNPTAFYLCASSAGTGGTVEEKLFFGSGTQLSVL.

This clone was observed once. The CDR3 region has the DNA TGTGCCAGCAGCTTTGTTGGGGCAAATACGCAGTATTTT. Protein sequence: CASSFVGANTQYF. The chain uses TRBV7-9 and TRBJ2-3; weak D call: TRBD1 (5 bases). The CDR3 spans 13 residues. CDR1 and CDR2 from the germline V gene are SEHNR and FQNEAQ (reference sequence). The ends were cut back, 3 bases at V and 7 bases at J, with 11 bases in the middle.

This chain joins TRBV7-9 and TRBJ2-1; D remains unclear. Germline V CDR1 and CDR2: SEHNR, FQNEAQ (reference sequence). V lost 3 bases to trimming and J lost 3 bases, with 3 bases between them. CDR3 length: 12 amino acids. CDR3 sequence: CASSLDYNEQFF. CDR3 coding DNA: TGTGCCAGCAGCTTGGACTACAATGAGCAGTTCTTC.

This clone was detected once. V gene TRBV6-5 combines with J gene TRBJ1-3, with D hard to call. CDR1 and CDR2 (germline): MNHEY, SVGAGI. The CDR3 covers 14 residues. V lost 6 bases to trimming and J lost 0 bases, with 9 bases between them. The CDR3 here is CASRAEPSGNTIYF. As DNA, the CDR3 is TGTGCCAGCAGGGCAGAACCCTCTGGAAACACCATATATTTT.

This clone occurred a few times. The J gene is TRBJ2-1, the V gene TRBV7-6; the match to TRBD2 covers 7 bases. V gave up 3 bases and J gave up 0 bases; unmatched junction bases: 2. Germline CDR1 and CDR2: SGHVS and FNYEAQ. This CDR3 is 15 amino acids long. The CDR3 DNA reads as TGTGCCAGCAGCTTTGGCGGGAGCTCCTACAATGAGCAGTTCTTC. The encoded protein is CASSFGGSSYNEQFF.

J is TRBJ2-7 and V is TRBV4-1; 8 bases match TRBD1. V was clipped by 3 bases and J by 3 bases; unmatched bases: 7. This CDR3 is built from 15 residues. CDR1 is MGHRA and CDR2 is YSYEKL in the germline V gene. The CDR3 nucleotides read TGCGCCAGCAGCCAGGCCGGGACAGGCCGCTACGAGCAGTACTTC. Protein sequence: CASSQAGTGRYEQYF.

Here the CDR3 DNA reads TGTGCCATCAGTGGGGGGCAGGGACCGGTTTTCTCTGGGGCCAACGTCCTGACTTTC. Protein product: CAISGGQGPVFSGANVLTF. The rearrangement links TRBV10-3 to TRBJ2-6; D might be TRBD1 (6 bases). The CDR3 contains 19 residues. V was cut by 4 bases and J by 0 bases, with 19 bases left in between. Germline V CDR1 and CDR2: ENHRY, SYGVKD.

The genes are TRBV9 and TRBJ2-1; TRBD2 agrees at 13 bases. Germline-derived CDR1 and CDR2 are SGDLS and YYNGEE. Losses at the gene ends were 4 bases for V and 4 bases for J; bases not matched to a gene: 8. There are 17 residues in the CDR3. CDR3 loop: CASSLRLAGGVYNEQFF. CDR3 coding DNA: TGTGCCAGCAGCCTTCGACTAGCGGGGGGCGTGTACAATGAGCAGTTCTTC. The full variable domain, completed using reference TRBV9 and TRBJ2-1, is DSGVTQTPKHLITATGQRVTLRCSPRSGDLSVYWYQQSLDQGLQFLIQYYNGEERAKGNILERFSAQQFPDLHSELNLSSLELGDSALYFCASSLRLAGGVYNEQFFGPGTRLTVL.